This TCR beta chain was captured in a study of early T cells in non-severe SARS-CoV-2 infection. Study information: Sequencing used unsorted whole-blood bulk RNA, so chains lack pairing.

This clonotype has more than one count but fewer than ten. Individual cDNA molecules were tagged with unique molecular identifiers, the study reported. TCRdb analysed the 5' RACE reads with MiXCR anew, one entry per CDR3 protein. The data contain about 33,000 distinct CDR3 sequences, around 4.6% of them singletons. V lost 6 bases to trimming and J lost 3 bases, with 15 bases between them. Germline V gene data show CDR1 as SGHRS and CDR2 as YFSETQ. The length of the CDR3 is 14 residues. The clonotype was recovered from an adult who was a healthcare worker with PCR-confirmed SARS-CoV-2 infection or an uninfected control (not recorded which). The rearrangement joins TRBV5-1 to TRBJ1-1; D might be TRBD1 (6 bases). What was sequenced was whole blood. CDR3 residues: CASKVGGQDTEAFF. As DNA, the CDR3 is TGCGCCAGCAAAGTTGGGGGGCAAGACACTGAAGCTTTCTTT.